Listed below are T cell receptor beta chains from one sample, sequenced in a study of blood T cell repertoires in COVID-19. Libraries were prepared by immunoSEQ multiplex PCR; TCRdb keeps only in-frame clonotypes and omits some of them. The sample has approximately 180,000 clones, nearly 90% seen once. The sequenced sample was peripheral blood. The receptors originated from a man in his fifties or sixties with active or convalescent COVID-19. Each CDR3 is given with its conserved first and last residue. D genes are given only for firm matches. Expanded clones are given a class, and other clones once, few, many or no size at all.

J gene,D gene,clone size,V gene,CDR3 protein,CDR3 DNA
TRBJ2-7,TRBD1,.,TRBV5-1,CASSSSGQGPYEQYF,TGCGCCAGCAGCTCAAGCGGACAGGGGCCCTACGAGCAGTACTTC
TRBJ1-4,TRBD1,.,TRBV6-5,CASNGDRGREKLFF,TGTGCCAGCAATGGGGACAGGGGGCGAGAAAAACTGTTTTTT
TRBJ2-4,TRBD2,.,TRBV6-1,CASSGTSGGAAKNIQYF,TGTGCCAGCAGTGGGACTAGCGGGGGGGCGGCCAAAAACATTCAGTACTTC
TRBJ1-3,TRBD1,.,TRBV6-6,CASSYGTGTGNTIYF,TGTGCCAGCAGTTACGGGACAGGAACTGGAAACACCATATATTTT
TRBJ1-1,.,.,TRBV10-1,CASSRQVNTEAFF,TGCGCCAGCAGCAGACAGGTGAACACTGAAGCTTTCTTT
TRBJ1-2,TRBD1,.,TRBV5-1,CASSLSPGTGSEGYTF,TGCGCCAGCAGCTTGTCGCCCGGGACAGGGAGTGAGGGCTACACCTTC
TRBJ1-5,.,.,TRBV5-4,CASSKGGEGNQPQHF,TGTGCCAGCAGTAAAGGCGGGGAGGGCAATCAGCCCCAGCATTTT
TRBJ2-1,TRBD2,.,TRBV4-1,CASRAGILAGGQSEQFF,TGCGCCAGCAGAGCCGGTATTCTAGCGGGGGGCCAGTCGGAGCAGTTCTTC
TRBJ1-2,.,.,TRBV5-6,CASTQNRDTIGYTF,TGTGCCAGCACTCAGAACAGGGATACTATCGGCTACACCTTC
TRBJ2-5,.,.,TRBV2,CASNPTGQQETQYF,TGTGCCAGCAATCCCACAGGGCAACAAGAGACCCAGTACTTC
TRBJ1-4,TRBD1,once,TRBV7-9,CASSLKGANEKLFF,TGTGCCAGCAGCTTAAAGGGGGCGAATGAAAAACTGTTTTTT
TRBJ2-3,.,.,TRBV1,CTSSQELGREAAIVLSLSTQYF,TGCACCAGCAGCCAAGAATTGGGCCGGGAAGCTGCGATCGTCTTGTCCTTGAGTACGCAGTATTTT
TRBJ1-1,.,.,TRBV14,CASSQALNTEAFF,TGTGCCAGCAGCCAGGCCCTGAACACTGAAGCTTTCTTT
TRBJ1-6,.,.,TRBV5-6,CASSLSEADSPLHF,TGTGCCAGCAGCTTATCTGAGGCGGATTCACCCCTCCACTTT